The 27 T cell receptor beta chains below were found in one sample sequenced in a study of T cells in localized non-small cell lung cancer. Libraries were prepared by immunoSEQ multiplex PCR; TCRdb keeps only in-frame clonotypes and omits some of them. The sample has tens of thousands of clones, 75% to 90% seen once. Sequencing was performed on peripheral blood, taken before any cancer treatment. The origin of the receptors is a man aged 40 to 75 with stage I lung adenocarcinoma.

The genes are TRBV16 and TRBJ1-3; D ambiguous. Trimming stripped 0 bases from V and 7 bases from J, with 10 bases between. CDR3 size: 14 residues. Germline CDR1 reads KGHSY; CDR2 reads FQNENV. CDR3 amino acids: CASSQSVPGNTIYF. In DNA, the CDR3 is TGTGCCAGCAGCCAATCAGTACCCGGGAACACCATATATTTT. The full variable domain, its missing parts supplied by reference TRBV16 and TRBJ1-3, is GEEVAQTPKHLVRGEGQKAKLYCAPIKGHSYVFWYQQVLKNEFKFLISFQNENVFDETGMPKERFSAKCLPNSPCSLEIQATKLEDSAVYFCASSQSVPGNTIYFGEGSWLTVV.

The chain recombines TRBV9 with TRBJ1-1; a weak D match, TRBD1 (5 bases). CDR1 is SGDLS and CDR2 is YYNGEE in the germline V gene. Between the trimmed V and J ends, which lost 4 bases and 2 bases, there was a span of 15 bases. The length of the CDR3 is 15 residues. CDR3 coding DNA: TGTGCCAGCAGCCCCCCTACGAGGGGAAACACTGAAGCTTTCTTT. Translation: CASSPPTRGNTEAFF.

The chain is built from TRBV25-1 and TRBJ1-4; D gene ambiguous. Germline V gives CDR1 MGHDK, CDR2 SYGVNS. The CDR3 extends over 13 amino acids. V was trimmed by 1 base and J by 5 bases, leaving 5 bases between them. The CDR3 region has the DNA TGTGCCAGCAGTGAATCAGTCAATGAAAAACTGTTTTTT. Its protein is CASSESVNEKLFF.

The chain combines TRBV5-5 with TRBJ2-2, with TRBD2 matching over 9 bases. The CDR3 loop spans 15 amino acids. Germline CDR1 SGHKS, CDR2 YYEKEE (reference sequence). The V and J ends lost 2 bases and 8 bases, in that order; junction bases with no gene match: 7. The CDR3 region is CASSFRAGGSGELFF. As DNA, the CDR3 is TGTGCCAGCAGCTTCAGAGCGGGGGGATCGGGGGAGCTGTTTTTT.

The CDR3 coding sequence is TGCGCCAGCAGCCAAGGACAGCAGAACACTGAAGCTTTCTTT. Its translation: CASSQGQQNTEAFF. The V call is TRBV4-1, the J call TRBJ1-1; TRBD1 might be the D (5 bases). Trimming pared 1 base from V and 1 base from J, leaving 7 bases between. From germline, CDR1 is MGHRA and CDR2 YSYEKL. CDR3 length: 14 amino acids.

This clone was observed a single time. The chain is built from TRBV7-8 and TRBJ1-3; D ambiguous. CDR3 length: 18 amino acids. V was cut by 2 bases and J by 0 bases, with 17 bases left in between. CDR1 SGHVS and CDR2 FQNEAQ come from the germline V gene. DNA of the CDR3: TGTGCCAGCAGCTTATCCCACGCGGCTGCTTTCTCTGGAAACACCATATATTTT. Its translation is CASSLSHAAAFSGNTIYF.

CDR3 DNA: TGTGCCAGCAGGGGGGAGGGGGCCTACGAGCAGTACTTC. Protein: CASRGEGAYEQYF. The J gene is TRBJ2-7, the V gene TRBV6-1; D possibly corresponds to TRBD2 (7 bases). The CDR3 spans 13 residues. V was pared by 6 bases and J by 2 bases, with 11 bases between. Germline CDR1 and CDR2: MNHNS and SASEGT.

V and J are TRBV27 and TRBJ2-1; D gene ambiguous. The CDR3 loop spans 14 amino acids. V gave up 5 bases and J gave up 0 bases, with 8 bases separating them. Per the germline V gene, CDR1 is MNHEY and CDR2 is SMNVEV (reference sequence). This CDR3 reads CASSLPGSYNEQFF. CDR3 sequence (DNA): TGTGCCAGCAGTCTTCCAGGCTCCTACAATGAGCAGTTCTTC.

The chain combines TRBV4-1 with TRBJ2-7; D is unresolved. Germline assignment: CDR1 MGHRA and CDR2 YSYEKL. Trimming took 1 base from V and 5 from J, leaving 12 bases between them. The length of the CDR3 is 14 residues. CDR3 amino acids: CASSQVPYQDEQYF. The CDR3 DNA reads as TGCGCCAGCAGCCAAGTCCCTTACCAAGACGAGCAGTACTTC.

J is TRBJ2-1 and V is TRBV9; TRBD1 or TRBD2 may be the D gene (5 bases each). This CDR3 comprises 12 residues. Germline loops: CDR1 SGDLS, CDR2 YYNGEE. Trimming took off 4 bases at V and 6 bases at J, with 8 bases between the two ends. CDR3 protein: CASSLGTNEQFF. The CDR3 bases are TGTGCCAGCAGCTTAGGGACCAATGAGCAGTTCTTC.

The chain recombines TRBV5-7 with TRBJ2-5; D call uncertain. TRBV5-7 is labeled an ORF, and its function is uncertain. This CDR3 comprises 13 residues. The V end was cut by 2 bases, the J end by 5 bases, with 10 bases between. DNA for the CDR3: TGTGCCAGCAGCTTAATCCCAGCTGAGACCCAGTACTTC. Translation gives CASSLIPAETQYF.

The V call is TRBV6-5, the J call TRBJ2-1; D possibly corresponds to TRBD1 (6 bases). Germline V CDR1 and CDR2: MNHEY, SVGAGI. Deletions cut 6 bases from V and 5 bases from J, with 17 bases between. This CDR3 comprises 15 residues. CDR3 sequence reads: CASRANRVPNNEQFF. As DNA, the CDR3 is TGTGCCAGCAGGGCAAACAGGGTCCCCAACAATGAGCAGTTCTTC.

The rearrangement uses TRBV6-5 and TRBJ2-7; D is unresolved. This CDR3 comprises 14 residues. Germline V gene lookup returns CDR1 MNHEY and CDR2 SVGAGI. Trimming removed 2 bases at V and 4 bases at J, with 12 bases between. For the CDR3, the DNA is TGTGCCAGCAGTTACGGCCCCGACGGGTACGAGCAGTACTTC. It is translated as CASSYGPDGYEQYF.

This rearrangement joins TRBV6-1 to TRBJ1-6; 7 nucleotides agree with TRBD1. With 4 bases clipped from V and 9 bases from J, the junction kept 9 bases outside the gene matches. The CDR3 totals 15 residues. The V gene's germline CDR1 is MNHNS and CDR2 SASEGT. CDR3 amino acids: CASSVQEGASSPLHF. In DNA form, the CDR3 reads TGTGCCAGCAGTGTACAGGAGGGGGCGAGTTCACCCCTCCACTTT.

In its sample, this clone was seen once. The genes are TRBV9 and TRBJ1-1; weak D call: TRBD1 (5 bases). V was pared by 3 bases and J by 4 bases, with 10 bases between. The CDR3 covers 13 residues. Looked up from germline, CDR1 is SGDLS and CDR2 is YYNGEE. Here the CDR3 DNA reads TGTGCCAGCAGCGGACGCGGGGGCACTGAAGCTTTCTTT. Protein: CASSGRGGTEAFF.

The CDR3 reads CSAGEGETQYF. In DNA, the CDR3 is TGCAGCGCCGGGGAGGGAGAGACCCAGTACTTC. This rearrangement joins TRBV29-1 to TRBJ2-5; 7 nucleotides align to TRBD2. CDR3 size: 11 residues. Trimming took 7 bases from V and 4 from J; bases not matched to a gene: 3. Germline CDR1 is SQVTM and CDR2 is ANQGSEA.

This clone has a single count. The J gene is TRBJ1-5, the V gene TRBV5-1; possibly TRBD1 for D (6 bases). Germline loops: CDR1 SGHRS, CDR2 YFSETQ. Between the trimmed V and J ends, which lost 4 bases and 3 bases, there was a span of 14 bases. The CDR3 loop spans 15 amino acids. Here the CDR3 reads CASSAGGQPNQPQHF. CDR3 DNA: TGCGCCAGCAGCGCGGGGGGCCAACCCAATCAGCCCCAGCATTTT.

CDR3 residues: CASSVGQVTDTQYF. CDR3 bases: TGTGCCAGCAGCGTAGGACAGGTAACAGATACGCAGTATTTT. The chain uses TRBV9 and TRBJ2-3, with a possible D match to TRBD1 (6 bases). CDR3 size: 14 residues. The V end was cut by 0 bases, the J end by 3 bases, with 8 bases between. In germline, CDR1 is SGDLS, CDR2 YYNGEE.

The chain has TRBV11-2 and TRBJ1-2; D might be TRBD1 (5 bases). The length of the CDR3 is 14 residues. V was pared by 5 bases and J by 8 bases, with 18 bases between. CDR1 is SGHAT, CDR2 FQNNGV, per germline. CDR3 amino acids: CASSPDRDQQGYTF. The CDR3 nucleotides are TGTGCCAGCAGCCCAGACAGAGATCAACAGGGCTACACCTTC.

The rearrangement links TRBV6-5 to TRBJ1-4; D call uncertain. Germline values: CDR1 MNHEY, CDR2 SVGAGI. V gave up 6 bases and J gave up 10 bases, with 15 bases separating them. The length of the CDR3 is 13 residues. The CDR3 loop is CASSSGLIGKLFF. The CDR3 region has the DNA TGTGCCAGCAGCTCCGGACTCATAGGAAAACTGTTTTTT.

This clone was detected only a few times. The rearrangement joins TRBV2 to TRBJ1-2; no clear D gene. V lost 7 bases and J 4 bases, leaving 10 bases between the germline ends. Germline V gene data show CDR1 as SNHLY and CDR2 as FYNNEI. The CDR3 contains 12 residues. In DNA form, the CDR3 reads TGTGCCAGCAAAGGCATTCTCTATGGCTACACCTTC. Amino acid sequence: CASKGILYGYTF.

The V call is TRBV12-5, the J call TRBJ2-7; D is uncertain. The CDR3 totals 11 residues. V shed 6 bases and J shed 3 bases, with 6 bases lying between them. CDR1 is LGHNT, CDR2 FRNRAP, per germline. The CDR3 region has the DNA TGTGCTAGTGGGACGGGCTACGAGCAGTACTTC. Its translation: CASGTGYEQYF.

This chain links TRBV18 with TRBJ1-1; TRBD1 is a possible D gene (5 bases). Germline V gene lookup returns CDR1 KGHSH and CDR2 LQKENI. V gave up 1 base and J gave up 2 bases, with 8 bases separating them. CDR3 length: 14 residues. Written as DNA, the CDR3 is TGTGCCAGCTCACCACAGGGGACCAACACTGAAGCTTTCTTT. Protein sequence: CASSPQGTNTEAFF.

In DNA form, the CDR3 reads TGTGCCAGCAGACGCAGGGAGGCCGGGGCCAACGTCCTGACTTTC. This sequence encodes CASRRREAGANVLTF. V usage is TRBV2 and J usage is TRBJ2-6, with a tentative D call TRBD2 (6 bases). Germline CDR1 is SNHLY and CDR2 is FYNNEI. CDR3 length: 15 amino acids. Trimming took off 6 bases at V and 4 bases at J, with 13 bases between the two ends.

The chain carries TRBV9 and TRBJ1-1; D not certain. Looked up from germline, CDR1 is SGDLS and CDR2 is YYNGEE. This CDR3 region has 15 residues. V was shortened by 2 bases and J by 6 bases, with 17 bases between the two germline ends. The CDR3 here is CASSVRHITSAEAFF. DNA of the CDR3: TGTGCCAGCAGCGTCCGACATATCACGTCGGCTGAAGCTTTCTTT.

The chain links TRBV5-1 to TRBJ2-2; D ambiguous. The V gene's germline CDR1 is SGHRS and CDR2 YFSETQ. This CDR3 region has 12 residues. With 4 bases removed from V and 2 bases from J, the gap between germline ends came to 3 bases. CDR3 nucleotides: TGCGCCAGCAGCGATAACACCGGGGAGCTGTTTTTT. It is translated as CASSDNTGELFF.

The table lists this clone with a count of one. This chain uses TRBV6-1 with TRBJ2-7, with a tentative D call TRBD1 (5 bases). Trimming pared 6 bases from V and 3 bases from J, leaving 9 bases between. The CDR3 sequence is 12 residues long. Germline V gene data show CDR1 as MNHNS and CDR2 as SASEGT. CDR3 sequence (DNA): TGTGCCAGCAGGGGGCGAGGCTACGAGCAGTACTTC. As protein: CASRGRGYEQYF.